This T cell receptor (beta chain) came from a study of CD8 T cells in ankylosing spondylitis (dated by TCRdb to the late 2010s). General notes on the study: The study set out to find disease-linked TCR variants by profiling T cell receptor beta repertoires in ankylosing spondylitis patients and healthy donors. Peripheral blood samples were taken, and synovial fluid was additionally collected from ankylosing spondylitis patients. The full study cohort comprised 25 ankylosing spondylitis patients and 85 to 120 healthy donors. The paper's findings and limits, for the study overall: Some TCR beta motif variants had previously been reported in synovial fluid and blood of reactive arthritis patients, which suggested common disease-initiation mechanisms. A TCR beta motif of 8 or 9 highly homologous amino acid variants appeared characteristic of blood from ankylosing spondylitis patients. The disease-linked clones had a CD8+ phenotype and were found at relatively low frequencies in peripheral blood. The disease-linked clones were reported to be significantly enriched in matched synovial fluid samples from ankylosing spondylitis patients.

Sequenced using an Illumina HiSeq 2500. TCR beta libraries were prepared by quantitative 5'-RACE with molecular barcodes. In the source study's methods: To identify disease-linked TCR variants, a new computational method was used, one built on a probabilistic model of VDJ rearrangement. The public reads were quality trimmed at Q25 with fastp and then assembled into clones with MiXCR by TCRdb, keeping productive beta chains. Entries are consolidated by CDR3 protein sequence, retaining the most common genes and DNA. The V and J calls and clone size are TCRdb's, not the authors'. Counted in this sample were about 540,000 distinct CDR3 sequences; roughly 13% of them appeared once. Of the sample, 6.8% falls within the top ten clones. V gives up 2 bases and J gives up 6 bases, and the segment between their germline ends measures 11 bases. From cysteine to phenylalanine, the CDR3 is 14 amino acids long. Kept here is only the CDR3 DNA, which spans 42 bases and is read in frame from base 1. CDR1 and CDR2 (LNHDA, SQIVND) derive from the germline V gene (reference sequence).

This clonotype was seen at least ten times. The clone's antigen remains unknown. Within one base of it there is no much larger clone, and no base qualities were kept. The chain employs TRBV19 and TRBJ1-5, and TRBD1 may be the D gene, going by 5 matching bases. Sequencing was performed on blood, either unsorted or a sorted T cell fraction (not recorded which). The clonotype comes from a male donor with ankylosing spondylitis. The CDR3 reads CASSIQTGGQPQHF. The bases are TGTGCCAGTAGTATACAGACGGGGGGTCAGCCCCAGCATTTT.